These 9 T cell receptor beta chains share one sample of origin, sequenced in a study of cytomegalovirus exposure and HLA in healthy donors. It was with 60 Vbeta and 13 Jbeta primers that the PCR ran. Here immunoSEQ multiplex PCR was the method, and the copy in TCRdb shows in-frame clones only, minus some. Found here are about 150,000 clones, roughly 85% of them singletons; the top ten hold 1%. The sequenced sample was PBMCs. These receptors were taken from a boy aged 2 to 10 in good health and CMV-seronegative.

The V and J genes are TRBV19 and TRBJ1-5; D may be TRBD1 (6 bases). This CDR3 region has 16 residues. The germline V gene encodes CDR1 LNHDA and CDR2 SQIVND (reference sequence). V dropped 7 bases and J dropped 2 bases, with 18 bases sitting between them. The CDR3 loop reads CASTLRGGSGNQPQHF. The CDR3 region has the DNA TGTGCCAGTACCCTGAGAGGGGGATCGGGCAATCAGCCCCAGCATTTT.

The chain carries TRBV5-6 and TRBJ2-7; possible D gene TRBD2, 6 bases. The length of the CDR3 is 14 residues. Trimming took 4 bases from V and 3 from J, leaving 14 bases between them. Looked up from germline, CDR1 is SGHDT and CDR2 is YYEEEE. The CDR3 region has the DNA TGTGCCAGCAGCCCGCCTAGCGCGAACTACGAGCAGTACTTC. Residues: CASSPPSANYEQYF.

The J gene is TRBJ1-4, the V gene TRBV28; D remains ambiguous. Germline V gives CDR1 MDHEN, CDR2 SYDVKM. The V end was cut by 6 bases, the J end by 0 bases, with 11 bases between. This CDR3 is 15 amino acids long. DNA for the CDR3: TGTGCCAGCAGCCGACCGGGTCCAACTAATGAAAAACTGTTTTTT. Translation gives CASSRPGPTNEKLFF. The entire variable domain, with the rest obtained from reference TRBV28 and TRBJ1-4, is as follows: DVKVTQSSRYLVKRTGEKVFLECVQDMDHENMFWYRQDPGLGLRLIYFSYDVKMKEKGDIPEGYSVSREKKERFSLILESASTNQTSMYLCASSRPGPTNEKLFFGSGTQLSVL.

The chain carries TRBV29-1 and TRBJ1-2; 9 bases line up with TRBD1. With 2 bases clipped from V and 0 bases from J, the junction kept 4 bases outside the gene matches. The germline V gene encodes CDR1 SQVTM and CDR2 ANQGSEA. The length of the CDR3 is 15 residues. CDR3 sequence reads: CSVEPYRGPNYGYTF. CDR3 nucleotides: TGCAGCGTTGAACCATACAGGGGGCCTAACTATGGCTACACCTTC. The complete variable domain, with remaining parts taken from reference TRBV29-1 and TRBJ1-2, reads SAVISQKPSRDICQRGTSLTIQCQVDSQVTMMFWYRQQPGQSLTLIATANQGSEATYESGFVIDKFPISRPNLTFSTLTVSNMSPEDSSIYLCSVEPYRGPNYGYTFGSGTRLTVV.

Only one count was recorded for this clone. The chain joins TRBV6-5 to TRBJ1-1, with D perhaps matching TRBD1 (5 bases). The V gene lost 7 bases and the J gene lost 0 bases, with 15 bases spanning the gap. This CDR3 has 15 amino acids. Germline loops: CDR1 MNHEY, CDR2 SVGAGI. DNA of the CDR3: TGTGCCAGCACCACATTGGGGCTGATGAACACTGAAGCTTTCTTT. This gives the protein CASTTLGLMNTEAFF.

The chain links TRBV18 to TRBJ2-7; D is ambiguous. The V and J ends lost 4 bases and 2 bases respectively, with 9 bases between them. The CDR3 runs 13 residues. The germline V gene encodes CDR1 KGHSH and CDR2 LQKENI. The CDR3 here is CASSLRPAYEQYF. The DNA for the CDR3 is TGTGCCAGCTCACTCCGTCCCGCCTACGAGCAGTACTTC. Drawing the rest from reference TRBV18 and TRBJ2-7, the complete variable domain is NAGVMQNPRHLVRRRGQEARLRCSPMKGHSHVYWYRQLPEEGLKFMVYLQKENIIDESGMPKERFSAEFPKEGPSILRIQQVVRGDSAAYFCASSLRPAYEQYFGPGTRLTVT.

The chain combines TRBV7-8 with TRBJ1-2, with TRBD1 matching over 9 bases. The CDR3 spans 17 residues. V was clipped by 1 base and J by 4 bases; unmatched bases: 10. CDR1 is SGHVS and CDR2 is FQNEAQ in the germline V gene. CDR3 sequence (DNA): TGTGCCAGCAGCTTAGTATACAGGGGGCAAGAGGGCTATGGCTACACCTTC. Translated: CASSLVYRGQEGYGYTF. The full variable domain, rest sourced from reference TRBV7-8 and TRBJ1-2, is GAGVSQSPRYKVAKRGQDVALRCDPISGHVSLFWYQQALGQGPEFLTYFQNEAQLDKSGLPSDRFFAERPEGSVSTLKIQRTQQEDSAVYLCASSLVYRGQEGYGYTFGSGTRLTVV.

The genes are TRBV7-9 and TRBJ2-7; 10 bases align to TRBD1. CDR3 size: 15 residues. From germline, CDR1 is SEHNR and CDR2 FQNEAQ (reference sequence). Losses at the gene ends were 5 bases for V and 2 bases for J; bases not matched to a gene: 6. The CDR3 loop reads CASSPRDRGPYEQYF. CDR3 bases: TGTGCCAGCAGCCCCCGGGACAGGGGTCCCTACGAGCAGTACTTC.

The CDR3 is CASSSDGTGKPYEQYF. The CDR3 region has the DNA TGTGCCAGCAGTTCTGACGGGACAGGAAAACCCTACGAGCAGTACTTC. The chain links TRBV28 to TRBJ2-7, with TRBD1 matching over 8 bases. The CDR3 sequence is 16 residues long. CDR1 MDHEN and CDR2 SYDVKM come from the germline V gene. J lost 2 bases, V lost 4 bases, and 10 bases had no gene match. Supplemented by reference TRBV28 and TRBJ2-7, the full variable domain reads DVKVTQSSRYLVKRTGEKVFLECVQDMDHENMFWYRQDPGLGLRLIYFSYDVKMKEKGDIPEGYSVSREKKERFSLILESASTNQTSMYLCASSSDGTGKPYEQYFGPGTRLTVT.